The subject of this entry is one T cell receptor (beta chain). The data were obtained in a study of CD8 T cells in Susac syndrome. Random hexamers were used to reverse transcribe an amount of about 0.45 to 1 ug RNA. The immunoSEQ assay covered 54 Vbeta and 13 Jbeta segments for CDR3. TCRdb re-called the immunoSEQ multiplex PCR reads through MiXCR, storing one row per CDR3 protein. The sample records 200,000 to 250,000 distinct CDR3 sequences, roughly 94% being singletons. CD8+ and CD4+ T cells were negatively isolated; TEMRA cells were FACS-enriched. Specimen: CD4+ T cells from PBMCs. This TCR was recovered from a human donor with multiple sclerosis.

CDR3 loop: CASRRSGGGNQPQHF. Written as DNA, the CDR3 is TGTGCCAGCAGGCGGTCGGGAGGGGGAAATCAGCCCCAGCATTTT. The chain recombines TRBV6-5 with TRBJ1-5; tentatively, D is TRBD1 (6 bases). The length of the CDR3 is 15 residues. The ends were cut back, 6 bases at V and 4 bases at J, with 16 bases in the middle. CDR1 is MNHEY, CDR2 SVGAGI, per germline.